This T cell receptor (beta chain) was documented in a study of cytomegalovirus exposure and HLA in healthy donors. Turning to the study itself: An early data release held 70 million to 90 million unique TCRs from HLA-typed donors.

PCR involved 60 Vbeta and 13 Jbeta primers. Using immunoSEQ multiplex PCR, the repertoire was profiled, and TCRdb retains in-frame clones only, with some absent. The sample data list approximately 75,000 clones. Points on this clone: Its target is not known.

Study-wide findings and caveats: Most TCR sequences were rare, but some public TCRs occurred in many donors.

The specimen sequenced was PBMCs. The clonotype was recovered from a boy younger than 18 in good health and CMV-seronegative.

CDR3 in amino acids: CASTTIGDFTETQYF. The CDR3 nucleotides are TGTGCCAGCACCACGATTGGGGACTTCACAGAGACCCAGTACTTC. This chain connects TRBV7-9 to TRBJ2-5, with D possibly TRBD2 on 6 matching bases. Trimming pared 7 bases from V and 4 bases from J, leaving 19 bases between. Germline-derived CDR1 and CDR2 are SEHNR and FQNEAQ (reference sequence). The length of the CDR3 is 15 residues.